The clone carrying this T cell receptor (beta chain) was recorded many times. Its antigen is not known. The sample comes from a study of HIV-infected patients and healthy controls. Around 450 ng RNA was reverse transcribed with alpha and beta constant-region primers. Using multiplexing indices, alpha and beta chain libraries were generated apart by chain-specific third strand synthesis. Two random hexamers, added before amplification and joined, formed each molecule's 12-nucleotide barcode. TCRdb analysed the 5' RACE reads with MiXCR anew, one entry per CDR3 protein. The table records approximately 4,600 distinct CDR3 sequences, roughly 7.3% of them present only once. The study's findings and limits: Untreated HIV+ repertoires had roughly threefold fewer distinct CDR3s and lower Shannon diversity than healthy controls. CMV-associated CDR3s mostly grew nonsignificantly during therapy, while HIV-associated CDR3s declined significantly.

Whole blood was used without fractionation, so all unsorted peripheral T cells were included. Donors were HIV-infected adults who had not yet started antiretroviral therapy but were about to begin. CDR3 length: 11 residues. Germline CDR1 and CDR2: SGHRS and YFSETQ. V was clipped by 2 bases and J by 2 bases, with 1 base between them. This clonotype was sampled from an adult with HIV infection. The genes are TRBV5-1 and TRBJ2-5; D uncertain. Sequenced here: blood, sampled before antiretroviral therapy. CDR3 sequence: CASSLQETQYF. The DNA for the CDR3 is TGCGCCAGCAGCTTACAAGAGACCCAGTACTTC.